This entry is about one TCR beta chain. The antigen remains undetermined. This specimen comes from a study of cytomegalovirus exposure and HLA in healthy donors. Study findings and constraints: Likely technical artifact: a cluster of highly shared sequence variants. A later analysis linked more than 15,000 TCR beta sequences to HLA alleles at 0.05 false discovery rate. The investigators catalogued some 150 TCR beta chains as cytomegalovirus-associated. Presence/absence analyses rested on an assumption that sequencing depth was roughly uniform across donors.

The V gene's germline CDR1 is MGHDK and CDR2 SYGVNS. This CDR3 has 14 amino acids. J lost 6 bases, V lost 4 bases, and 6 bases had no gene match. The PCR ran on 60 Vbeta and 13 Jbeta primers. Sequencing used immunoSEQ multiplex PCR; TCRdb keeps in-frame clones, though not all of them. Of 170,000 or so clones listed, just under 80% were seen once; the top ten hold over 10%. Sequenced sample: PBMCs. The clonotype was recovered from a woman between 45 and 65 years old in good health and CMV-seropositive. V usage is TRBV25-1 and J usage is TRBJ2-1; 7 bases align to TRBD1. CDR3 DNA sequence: TGTGCCAGCAGTGTTTTACCAGGGGGCAATGAGCAGTTCTTC. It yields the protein CASSVLPGGNEQFF.